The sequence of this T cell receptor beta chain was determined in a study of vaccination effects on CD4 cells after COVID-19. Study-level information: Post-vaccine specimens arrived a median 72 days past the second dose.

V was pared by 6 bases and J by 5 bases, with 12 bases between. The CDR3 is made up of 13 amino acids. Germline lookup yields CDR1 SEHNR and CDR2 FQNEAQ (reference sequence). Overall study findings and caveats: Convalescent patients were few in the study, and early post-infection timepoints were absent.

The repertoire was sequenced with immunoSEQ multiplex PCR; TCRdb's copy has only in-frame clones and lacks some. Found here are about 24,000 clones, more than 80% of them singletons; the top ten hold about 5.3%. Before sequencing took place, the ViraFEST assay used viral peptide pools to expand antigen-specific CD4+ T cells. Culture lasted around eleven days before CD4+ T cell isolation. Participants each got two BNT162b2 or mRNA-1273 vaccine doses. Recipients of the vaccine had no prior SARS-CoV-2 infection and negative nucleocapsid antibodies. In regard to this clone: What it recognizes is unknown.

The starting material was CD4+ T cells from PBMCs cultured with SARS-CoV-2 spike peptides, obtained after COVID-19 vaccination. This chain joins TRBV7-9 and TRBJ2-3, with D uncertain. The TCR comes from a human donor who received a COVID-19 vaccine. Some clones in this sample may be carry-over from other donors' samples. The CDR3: CASSRTVGDTQYF. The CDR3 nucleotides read TGTGCCAGCAGTCGGACGGTTGGAGATACGCAGTATTTT.